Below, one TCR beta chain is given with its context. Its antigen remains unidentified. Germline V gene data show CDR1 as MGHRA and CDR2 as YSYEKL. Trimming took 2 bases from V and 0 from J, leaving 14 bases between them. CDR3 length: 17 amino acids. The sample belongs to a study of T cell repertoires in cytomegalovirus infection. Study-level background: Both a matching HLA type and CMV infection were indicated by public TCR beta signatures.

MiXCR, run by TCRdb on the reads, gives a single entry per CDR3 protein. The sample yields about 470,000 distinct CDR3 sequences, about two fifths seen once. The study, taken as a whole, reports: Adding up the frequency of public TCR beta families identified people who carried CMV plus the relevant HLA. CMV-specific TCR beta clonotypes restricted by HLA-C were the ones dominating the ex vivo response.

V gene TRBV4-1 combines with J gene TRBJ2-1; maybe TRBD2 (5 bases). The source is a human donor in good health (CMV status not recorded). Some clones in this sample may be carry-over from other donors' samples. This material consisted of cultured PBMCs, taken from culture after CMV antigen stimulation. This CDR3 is CASSQFDYGDSYNEQFF. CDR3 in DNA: TGCGCCAGCAGCCAATTCGACTATGGGGACTCCTACAATGAGCAGTTCTTC.